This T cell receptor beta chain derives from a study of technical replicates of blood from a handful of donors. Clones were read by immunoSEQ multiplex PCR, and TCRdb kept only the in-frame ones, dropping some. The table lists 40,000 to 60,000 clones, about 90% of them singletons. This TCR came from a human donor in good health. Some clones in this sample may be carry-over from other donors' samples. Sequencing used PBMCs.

The CDR3 protein is CASSMNSGYTF. The DNA for the CDR3 is TGTGCCAGCAGTATGAATAGTGGCTACACCTTC. The chain recombines TRBV6-1 with TRBJ1-2; D unresolved. V was clipped by 5 bases and J by 7 bases, with 8 bases between them. Germline CDR1 reads MNHNS; CDR2 reads SASEGT. The CDR3 is made up of 11 amino acids.